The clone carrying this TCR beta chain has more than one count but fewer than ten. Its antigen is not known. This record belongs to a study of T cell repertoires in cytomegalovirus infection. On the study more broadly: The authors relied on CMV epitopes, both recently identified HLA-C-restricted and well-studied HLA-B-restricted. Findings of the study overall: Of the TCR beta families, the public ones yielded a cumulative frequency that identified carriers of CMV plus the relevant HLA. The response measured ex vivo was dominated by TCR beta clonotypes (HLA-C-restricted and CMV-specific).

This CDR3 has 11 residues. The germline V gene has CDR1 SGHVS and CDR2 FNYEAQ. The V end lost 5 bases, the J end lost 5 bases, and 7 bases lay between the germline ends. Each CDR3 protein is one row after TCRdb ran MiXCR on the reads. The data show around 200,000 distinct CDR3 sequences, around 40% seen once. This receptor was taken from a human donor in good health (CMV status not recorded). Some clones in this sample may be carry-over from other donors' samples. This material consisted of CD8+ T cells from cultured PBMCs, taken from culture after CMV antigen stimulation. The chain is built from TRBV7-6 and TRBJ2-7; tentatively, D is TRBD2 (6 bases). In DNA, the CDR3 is TGTGCCAGCAGCGGAGGGAACGAGCAGTACTTC. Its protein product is CASSGGNEQYF.